The T cell receptor beta chain under discussion was sequenced for a study of T cell changes during pregnancy in multiple sclerosis (dated by TCRdb to between 2017 and 2020). About the full investigation: The study examined how the T cell repertoire changed over the course of pregnancy in women with multiple sclerosis.

Points on this clone: Its antigen remains undetermined. Base qualities are missing; no much larger clone stands one base away.

Library preparation used the immunoSEQ multiplex PCR assay. The immuneACCESS repertoire file appears here via TCRdb, limited to in-frame rearrangements. These files lack a portion of the clones; in checked studies, under half of the deficit traces to unresolved V genes, and the cause of the others is not known. In this sample the table shows more than 50,000 clones, about 95% of which occur a single time. The ten largest clonotypes hold over 2% of the sample. CDR1 MNHEY and CDR2 SMNVEV were looked up in the germline V gene (reference sequence). Ends trimmed: V by 5 bases, J by 2 bases; bases unmatched to a gene: 3. The CDR3 starts with the cysteine, ends with the phenylalanine, and has 13 residues. The entry retains the CDR3 DNA only, 39 bases that are in frame from base 1.

This TCR was recovered from a female donor with multiple sclerosis, enrolled in a pregnancy study. Recombination linked TRBV27 to TRBJ2-7, with TRBD1 matching 7 junction bases. This specimen was CD8+ T cells from peripheral blood mononuclear cells, taken after pregnancy. The DNA reads TGTGCCAGCAGTATACAGGGGCCCTACGAGCAGTACTTC. This yields the protein CASSIQGPYEQYF.